Presented here are 22 T cell receptor beta chains from one specimen sequenced in a study of control samples from healthy donors and cancer patients. Only in-frame clones appear in the TCRdb table, and some are missing; sequencing was by immunoSEQ multiplex PCR. Altogether almost 95,000 clones are present, about nine tenths being singletons, with the ten largest covering about 4%. Sequenced input: blood. These receptors originate from a woman in her late teens or twenties in good health.

V is TRBV10-1 and J is TRBJ2-5; D not certain. V shed 7 bases and J shed 5 bases, with 5 bases lying between them. Germline V gene data show CDR1 as WNHNN and CDR2 as SYGVQD (reference sequence). The CDR3 is 10 residues long. The CDR3 region has the DNA TGCGCCAGCATGGGGGAGACCCAGTACTTC. As protein: CASMGETQYF.

The chain is built from TRBV3-1 (or the pseudogene TRBV3-2) and TRBJ2-5; D gene uncertain. The length of the CDR3 is 13 residues. Trimming took off 2 bases at V and 3 bases at J, with 7 bases between the two ends. Looked up from germline, CDR1 is LGHDT and CDR2 is YNNKEL (reference sequence). The CDR3 region has the DNA TGTGCCAGCAGCCAACTTGTGGAAGAGACCCAGTACTTC. Encoded protein: CASSQLVEETQYF.

Of note for this clone: The sample carries other DNA sequences with the same CDR3. This chain connects TRBV19 to TRBJ1-1, with a possible D match to TRBD1 (6 bases). The V gene's germline CDR1 is LNHDA and CDR2 SQIVND (reference sequence). The CDR3 runs to 13 residues. Trimming took 6 bases from V and 1 from J, leaving 9 bases between them. CDR3 DNA: TGTGCCAGTAGCTTGACAGGGAACACTGAAGCTTTCTTT. This sequence encodes CASSLTGNTEAFF.

The chain carries TRBV7-3 and TRBJ1-1; TRBD1 agrees at 8 bases. The J segment lost 6 bases and the V segment lost 5 bases, leaving 5 bases of the junction unmatched. The CDR3 loop spans 13 amino acids. The germline gives CDR1 SGHTA, CDR2 FQGTGA. For the CDR3, the DNA is TGTGCCAGCAGCATTGGACAGGGCTCTGAAGCTTTCTTT. Translating it yields CASSIGQGSEAFF.

This chain connects TRBV7-2 to TRBJ2-7; D possibly corresponds to TRBD2 (6 bases). V was pared by 5 bases and J by 3 bases, with 17 bases between. Germline V CDR1 and CDR2: SGHTA, FQGNSA. The length of the CDR3 is 15 residues. The CDR3 nucleotides are TGTGCCAGCAGCCAGACCCCTATCGGGGGCTACGAGCAGTACTTC. Protein product: CASSQTPIGGYEQYF.

V and J are TRBV19 and TRBJ1-1, with TRBD1 matching over 7 bases. The J segment lost 0 bases and the V segment lost 10 bases, leaving 8 bases of the junction unmatched. The germline gives CDR1 LNHDA, CDR2 SQIVND (reference sequence). CDR3 length equals 14 residues. The CDR3 protein is CATEPTGLNTEAFF. CDR3 in DNA: TGTGCCACCGAACCGACAGGGTTGAACACTGAAGCTTTCTTT.

This clone was seen just once. V is TRBV5-1 and J is TRBJ1-5; D might be TRBD1 (5 bases). V lost 4 bases, J lost 2 bases, and 13 bases lay in between. In germline, CDR1 is SGHRS, CDR2 YFSETQ. There are 15 residues in the CDR3. CDR3 region: CASSPGPQGNQPQHF. The CDR3 DNA reads as TGCGCCAGCAGCCCGGGACCCCAGGGCAATCAGCCCCAGCATTTT.

The chain joins TRBV2 to TRBJ2-5; D might be TRBD1 (6 bases). CDR1 is SNHLY and CDR2 is FYNNEI in the germline V gene. The germline V and J ends were trimmed by 0 bases and 5 bases, with 16 bases remaining between them. The CDR3 runs 16 residues. The CDR3 loop reads CASSEAFGGGWETQYF. In nucleotides, the CDR3 is TGTGCCAGCAGTGAAGCGTTCGGTGGGGGCTGGGAGACCCAGTACTTC.

The J gene is TRBJ2-7, the V gene TRBV5-4, with a possible D match to TRBD1 (5 bases). Germline V CDR1 and CDR2: SGHNT, YYREEE (reference sequence). V was trimmed by 0 bases and J by 7 bases, leaving 11 bases between them. The CDR3 extends over 13 amino acids. This chain's CDR3 is CASSLAQGGEQYF. The CDR3 DNA is TGTGCCAGCAGCTTGGCGCAGGGTGGGGAGCAGTACTTC.

This chain joins TRBV9 and TRBJ2-3; 7 positions agree with TRBD2. Germline V gene data show CDR1 as SGDLS and CDR2 as YYNGEE. This CDR3 is 15 amino acids long. The V gene end was trimmed by 0 bases and the J gene end by 1 base; junction bases not matched to a gene: 2. Here the CDR3 DNA reads TGTGCCAGCAGCGTAGTTAGCGGGCGCACAGATACGCAGTATTTT. This sequence encodes CASSVVSGRTDTQYF.

The CDR3 DNA sequence: TGCAGCGCGACAGGGTTTGCCGACAACTATGGCTACACCTTC. It codes for CSATGFADNYGYTF. The V call is TRBV29-1, the J call TRBJ1-2; 7 nucleotides line up with TRBD1. This CDR3 is built from 14 residues. Germline V gene lookup returns CDR1 SQVTM and CDR2 ANQGSEA. After removal of 7 bases from V and 2 bases from J, the junction contained 10 bases not matched to a gene.

The V and J genes are TRBV9 and TRBJ2-4; 11 nucleotides match TRBD2. J was trimmed by 6 bases and V by 0 bases; bases with no gene match: 11. From germline, CDR1 is SGDLS and CDR2 YYNGEE. The CDR3 length is 18 residues. CDR3 amino acids: CASSVGSSGGQGGNIQYF. The CDR3 DNA reads TGTGCCAGCAGCGTAGGGTCTAGCGGGGGGCAAGGGGGAAACATTCAGTACTTC. Full variable domain (rest looked up from reference TRBV9 and TRBJ2-4): DSGVTQTPKHLITATGQRVTLRCSPRSGDLSVYWYQQSLDQGLQFLIQYYNGEERAKGNILERFSAQQFPDLHSELNLSSLELGDSALYFCASSVGSSGGQGGNIQYFGAGTRLSVL.

The gene calls are TRBV2 and TRBJ2-4, with a weak D call TRBD2 (5 bases). CDR1 is SNHLY and CDR2 is FYNNEI in the germline V gene. V was shortened by 2 bases and J by 1 base, with 9 bases between the two germline ends. The CDR3 runs to 15 residues. The CDR3 reads CASSELGEAKNIQYF. CDR3 DNA sequence: TGTGCCAGCAGTGAACTCGGGGAGGCCAAAAACATTCAGTACTTC.

This clone was observed a single time. The V gene is TRBV2, the J gene TRBJ1-5, with D possibly TRBD1 on 6 matching bases. Germline CDR1 and CDR2: SNHLY and FYNNEI. V shed 6 bases and J shed 7 bases, with 10 bases lying between them. The CDR3 has 12 residues. The CDR3 sequence is CASRNRDQPQHF. The CDR3, as DNA: TGTGCCAGCAGGAACAGGGACCAGCCCCAGCATTTT.

This chain uses TRBV15 with TRBJ2-4, with D perhaps TRBD1 or TRBD2 (6 bases each). CDR3 length: 17 residues. CDR1 and CDR2 from the germline V gene are LNHNV and YYDKDF (reference sequence). With 0 bases removed from V and 8 bases from J, the gap between germline ends came to 20 bases. The CDR3 reads CATSRDEGEADEDIQYF. The CDR3 DNA is TGTGCCACCAGCAGAGATGAGGGGGAGGCGGATGAGGACATTCAGTACTTC.

The chain carries TRBV7-3 and TRBJ1-1; D gene unclear. Germline CDR1 is SGHTA and CDR2 is FQGTGA. V dropped 5 bases and J dropped 3 bases, with 10 bases sitting between them. This CDR3 contains 13 residues. CDR3: CASSPTRDTEAFF. The CDR3 coding sequence is TGTGCCAGCAGCCCCACACGAGACACTGAAGCTTTCTTT. The full variable domain, rest sourced from reference TRBV7-3 and TRBJ1-1, is GAGVSQTPSNKVTEKGKYVELRCDPISGHTALYWYRQSLGQGPEFLIYFQGTGAADDSGLPNDRFFAVRPEGSVSTLKIQRTERGDSAVYLCASSPTRDTEAFFGQGTRLTVV.

The rearrangement links TRBV19 to TRBJ1-2; D is ambiguous. This CDR3 contains 13 residues. Germline V gene sequence: CDR1 LNHDA, CDR2 SQIVND (reference sequence). With 7 bases removed from V and 2 bases from J, the gap between germline ends came to 11 bases. The CDR3 DNA reads as TGTGCCAGTACTCTCCAGCAGAACTATGGCTACACCTTC. Amino acids: CASTLQQNYGYTF.

This chain joins TRBV7-2 and TRBJ1-2; D possibly corresponds to TRBD1 (5 bases). V lost 4 bases and J lost 3, with 9 bases in between. The CDR3 is made up of 13 amino acids. Germline CDR1 SGHTA, CDR2 FQGNSA. The CDR3 DNA reads TGTGCCAGCAGCTCGCAACAGGACTATGGCTACACCTTC. Amino acids: CASSSQQDYGYTF.

The rearrangement uses TRBV4-1 and TRBJ2-1; no reliable D call. V gave up 4 bases and J gave up 0 bases, with 13 bases separating them. The CDR3 has 16 amino acids. Germline V gene sequence: CDR1 MGHRA, CDR2 YSYEKL. CDR3 loop: CASSRLYQSSYNEQFF. DNA of the CDR3: TGCGCCAGCAGCCGCCTCTATCAGAGCTCCTACAATGAGCAGTTCTTC.

The V and J genes are TRBV5-8 and TRBJ1-2; D call uncertain. V lost 3 bases, J lost 4 bases, and 16 bases lay in between. The germline gives CDR1 SGHTS, CDR2 YDEGEE. This CDR3 spans 15 amino acids. The CDR3 spells CASSSSHSAFYGYTF. The DNA of the CDR3 is TGTGCCAGCAGCTCATCTCACAGCGCTTTCTATGGCTACACCTTC.

The chain couples TRBV7-2 to TRBJ1-2; no reliable D call. Trimming stripped 2 bases from V and 5 bases from J, with 6 bases between. The CDR3 covers 12 residues. Germline-derived CDR1 and CDR2 are SGHTA and FQGNSA. The CDR3 loop is CASSLLSYGYTF. The CDR3 coding sequence is TGTGCCAGCAGCTTATTGAGTTATGGCTACACCTTC.

The chain uses TRBV6-5 and TRBJ1-2, with 7 bases lining up with TRBD1. The junction had 11 bases not matched to a gene; V was cut back by 6 bases and J by 10 bases. Germline loops: CDR1 MNHEY, CDR2 SVGAGI. This CDR3 has 13 residues. The CDR3 here is CASSRQGTELYTF. The CDR3 DNA is TGTGCCAGCAGCAGACAGGGAACTGAGCTCTACACCTTC.